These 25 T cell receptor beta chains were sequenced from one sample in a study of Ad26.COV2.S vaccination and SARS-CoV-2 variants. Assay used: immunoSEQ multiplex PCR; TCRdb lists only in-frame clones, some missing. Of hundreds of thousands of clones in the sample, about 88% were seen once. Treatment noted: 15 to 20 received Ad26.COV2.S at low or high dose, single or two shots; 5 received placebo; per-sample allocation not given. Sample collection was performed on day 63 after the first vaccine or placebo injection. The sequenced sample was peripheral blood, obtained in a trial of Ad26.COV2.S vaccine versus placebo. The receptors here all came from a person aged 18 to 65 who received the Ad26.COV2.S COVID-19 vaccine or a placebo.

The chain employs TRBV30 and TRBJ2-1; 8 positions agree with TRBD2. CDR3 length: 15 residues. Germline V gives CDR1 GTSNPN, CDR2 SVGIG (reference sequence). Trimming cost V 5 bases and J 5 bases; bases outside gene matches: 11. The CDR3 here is CAWGTSGYRNNEQFF. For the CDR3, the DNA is TGTGCCTGGGGAACTAGCGGTTACCGGAACAATGAGCAGTTCTTC.

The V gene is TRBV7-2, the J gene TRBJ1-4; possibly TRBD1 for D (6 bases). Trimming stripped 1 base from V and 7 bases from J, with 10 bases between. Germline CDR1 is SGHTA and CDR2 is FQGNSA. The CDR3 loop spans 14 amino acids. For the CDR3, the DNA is TGTGCCAGCAGCTTAGATGTGGGGGCTGAAAAACTGTTTTTT. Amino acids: CASSLDVGAEKLFF.

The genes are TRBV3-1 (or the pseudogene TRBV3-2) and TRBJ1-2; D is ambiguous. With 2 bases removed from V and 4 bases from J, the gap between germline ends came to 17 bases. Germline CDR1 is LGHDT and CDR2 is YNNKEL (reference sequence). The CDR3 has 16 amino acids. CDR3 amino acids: CASSQWIRTEGYGYTF. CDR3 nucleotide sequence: TGTGCCAGCAGCCAATGGATTCGAACGGAGGGCTATGGCTACACCTTC.

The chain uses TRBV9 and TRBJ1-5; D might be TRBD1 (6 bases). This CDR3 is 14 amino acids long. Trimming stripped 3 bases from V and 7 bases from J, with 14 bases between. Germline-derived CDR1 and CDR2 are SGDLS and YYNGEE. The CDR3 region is CASSEGGVGQPQHF. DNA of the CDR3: TGTGCCAGCAGCGAGGGGGGTGTAGGGCAGCCCCAGCATTTT.

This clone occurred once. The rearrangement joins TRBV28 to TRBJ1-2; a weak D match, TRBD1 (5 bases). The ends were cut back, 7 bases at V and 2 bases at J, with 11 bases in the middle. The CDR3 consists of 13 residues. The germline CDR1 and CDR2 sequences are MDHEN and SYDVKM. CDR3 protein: CASTAGTNYGYTF. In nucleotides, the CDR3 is TGTGCCAGCACGGCAGGGACGAACTATGGCTACACCTTC.

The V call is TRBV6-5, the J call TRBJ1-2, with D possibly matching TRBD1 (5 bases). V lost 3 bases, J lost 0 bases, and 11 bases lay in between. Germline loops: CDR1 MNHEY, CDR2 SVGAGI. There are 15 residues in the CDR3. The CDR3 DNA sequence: TGTGCCAGCAGTTATTACGACAGCGCTAACTATGGCTACACCTTC. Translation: CASSYYDSANYGYTF.

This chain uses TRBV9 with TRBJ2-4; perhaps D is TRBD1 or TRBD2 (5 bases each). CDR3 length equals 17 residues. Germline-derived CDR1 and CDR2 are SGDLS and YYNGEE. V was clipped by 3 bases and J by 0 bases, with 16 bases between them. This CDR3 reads CASSARDGGLAKNIQYF. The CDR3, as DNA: TGTGCCAGCAGCGCCCGGGACGGTGGGTTAGCCAAAAACATTCAGTACTTC.

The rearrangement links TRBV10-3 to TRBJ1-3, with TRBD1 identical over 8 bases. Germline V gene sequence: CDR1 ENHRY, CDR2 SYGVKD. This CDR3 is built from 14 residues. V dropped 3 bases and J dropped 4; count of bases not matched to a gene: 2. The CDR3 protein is CAISDYRGGNTIYF. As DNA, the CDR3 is TGTGCCATCAGTGATTACAGGGGGGGAAACACCATATATTTT.

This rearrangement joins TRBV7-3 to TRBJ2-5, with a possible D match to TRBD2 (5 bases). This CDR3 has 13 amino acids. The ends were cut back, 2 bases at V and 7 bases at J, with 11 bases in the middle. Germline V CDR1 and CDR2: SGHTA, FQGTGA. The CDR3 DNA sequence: TGTGCCAGCAGCTTAGGGCCCCGGGGGACCCAGTACTTC. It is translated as CASSLGPRGTQYF.

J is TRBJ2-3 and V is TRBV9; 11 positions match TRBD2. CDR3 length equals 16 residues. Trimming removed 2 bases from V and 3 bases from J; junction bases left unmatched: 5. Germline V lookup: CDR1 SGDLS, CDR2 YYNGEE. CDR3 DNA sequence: TGTGCCAGCAGCGTCTCGACTAGCGGGAAGACAGATACGCAGTATTTT. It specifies CASSVSTSGKTDTQYF.

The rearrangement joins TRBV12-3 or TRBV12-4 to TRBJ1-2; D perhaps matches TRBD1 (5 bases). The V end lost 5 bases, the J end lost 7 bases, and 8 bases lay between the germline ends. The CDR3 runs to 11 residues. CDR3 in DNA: TGTGCCAGCAGTGGAGGGGTTGGCTACACCTTC. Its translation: CASSGGVGYTF.

The CDR3 region has the DNA TGTGCCAGCAGCGTAGGAGGACAGTTCCTAGGAGACGAGCAGTACTTC. Translation gives CASSVGGQFLGDEQYF. The chain employs TRBV9 and TRBJ2-7; TRBD1 might be the D (6 bases). The V gene lost 0 bases and the J gene lost 5 bases, with 18 bases spanning the gap. CDR1 SGDLS and CDR2 YYNGEE come from the germline V gene. This CDR3 has 16 residues.

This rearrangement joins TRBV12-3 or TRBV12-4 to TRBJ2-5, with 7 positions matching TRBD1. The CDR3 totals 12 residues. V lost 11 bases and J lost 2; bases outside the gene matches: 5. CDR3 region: CAVGGNQETQYF. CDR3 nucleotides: TGTGCCGTAGGGGGCAATCAAGAGACCCAGTACTTC.

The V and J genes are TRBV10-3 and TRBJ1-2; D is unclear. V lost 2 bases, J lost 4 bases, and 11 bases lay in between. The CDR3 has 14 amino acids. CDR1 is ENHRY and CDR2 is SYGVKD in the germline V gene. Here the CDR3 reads CAISEKADGYGYTF. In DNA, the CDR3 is TGTGCCATCAGTGAGAAGGCGGACGGCTATGGCTACACCTTC.

CDR3 nucleotides: TGTGCCAGTAGTATACAACAGGGTTTACAGCCCCAGCATTTT. It yields the protein CASSIQQGLQPQHF. The chain links TRBV19 to TRBJ1-5, with D possibly matching TRBD1 (6 bases). Deletions cut 2 bases from V and 7 bases from J, with 12 bases between. Germline loops: CDR1 LNHDA, CDR2 SQIVND (reference sequence). The CDR3 is 14 residues long.

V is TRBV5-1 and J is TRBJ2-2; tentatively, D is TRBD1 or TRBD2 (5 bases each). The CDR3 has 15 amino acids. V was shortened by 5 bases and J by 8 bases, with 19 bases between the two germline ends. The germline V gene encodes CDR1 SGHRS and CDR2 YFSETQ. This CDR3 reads CASSTGTVISGELFF. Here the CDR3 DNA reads TGCGCCAGCAGTACCGGGACGGTGATATCGGGGGAGCTGTTTTTT.

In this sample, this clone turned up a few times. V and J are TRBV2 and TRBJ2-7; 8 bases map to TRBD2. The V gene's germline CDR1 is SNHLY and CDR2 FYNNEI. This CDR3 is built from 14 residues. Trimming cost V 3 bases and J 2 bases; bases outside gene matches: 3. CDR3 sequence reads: CASSDPGGAYEQYF. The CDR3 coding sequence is TGTGCCAGCAGTGACCCGGGGGGGGCCTACGAGCAGTACTTC.

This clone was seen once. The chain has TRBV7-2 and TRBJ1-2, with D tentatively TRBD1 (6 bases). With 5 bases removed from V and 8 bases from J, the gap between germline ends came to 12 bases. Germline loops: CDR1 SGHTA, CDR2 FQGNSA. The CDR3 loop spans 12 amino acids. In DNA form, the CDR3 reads TGTGCCAGCAGCGTCAGGGGTTTGGGCTACACCTTC. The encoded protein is CASSVRGLGYTF. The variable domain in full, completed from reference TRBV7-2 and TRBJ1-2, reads GAGVSQSPSNKVTEKGKDVELRCDPISGHTALYWYRQSLGQGLEFLIYFQGNSAPDKSGLPSDRFSAERTGGSVSTLTIQRTQQEDSAVYLCASSVRGLGYTFGSGTRLTVV.

The CDR3 protein is CASSFKWVNTEAFF. The CDR3 bases are TGTGCCAGCAGCTTTAAATGGGTAAACACTGAAGCTTTCTTT. The chain links TRBV7-2 to TRBJ1-1; D gene unclear. Trimming cost V 3 bases and J 2 bases, with 10 bases left between them. Germline loops: CDR1 SGHTA, CDR2 FQGNSA. The CDR3 totals 14 residues.

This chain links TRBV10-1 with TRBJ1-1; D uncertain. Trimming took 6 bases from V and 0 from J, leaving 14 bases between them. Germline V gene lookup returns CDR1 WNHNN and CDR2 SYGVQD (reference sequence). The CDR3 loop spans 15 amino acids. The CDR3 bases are TGCGCCAGCAGCCACTCCCCGGCGGTGAACACTGAAGCTTTCTTT. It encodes CASSHSPAVNTEAFF.

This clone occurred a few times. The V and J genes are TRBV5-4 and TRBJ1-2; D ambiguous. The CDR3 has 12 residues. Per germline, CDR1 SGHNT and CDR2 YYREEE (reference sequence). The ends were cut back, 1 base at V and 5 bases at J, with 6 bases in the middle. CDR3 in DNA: TGTGCCAGCAGCTTGCCTGGGTATGGCTACACCTTC. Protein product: CASSLPGYGYTF.

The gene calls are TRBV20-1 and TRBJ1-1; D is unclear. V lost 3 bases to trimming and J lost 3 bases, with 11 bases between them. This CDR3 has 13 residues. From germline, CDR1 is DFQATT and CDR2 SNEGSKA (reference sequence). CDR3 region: CSASPRWDTEAFF. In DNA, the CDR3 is TGCAGTGCTAGTCCACGATGGGACACTGAAGCTTTCTTT.

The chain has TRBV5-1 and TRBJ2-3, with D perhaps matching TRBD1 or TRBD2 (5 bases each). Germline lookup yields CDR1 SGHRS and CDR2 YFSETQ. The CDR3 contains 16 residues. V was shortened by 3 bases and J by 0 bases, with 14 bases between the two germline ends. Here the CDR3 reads CASSSRGEASTDTQYF. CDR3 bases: TGCGCCAGCAGCTCAAGAGGGGAAGCTAGCACAGATACGCAGTATTTT. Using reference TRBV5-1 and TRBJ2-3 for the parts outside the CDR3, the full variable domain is KAGVTQTPRYLIKTRGQQVTLSCSPISGHRSVSWYQQTPGQGLQFLFEYFSETQRNKGNFPGRFSGRQFSNSRSEMNVSTLELGDSALYLCASSSRGEASTDTQYFGPGTRLTVL.

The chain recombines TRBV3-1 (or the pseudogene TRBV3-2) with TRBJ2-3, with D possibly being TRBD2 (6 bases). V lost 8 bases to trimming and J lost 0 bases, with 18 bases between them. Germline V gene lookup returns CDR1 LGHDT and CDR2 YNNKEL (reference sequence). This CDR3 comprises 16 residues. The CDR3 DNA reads TGTGCCAGCTCCCCAGCCAGAAGCGGGAGCACAGATACGCAGTATTTT. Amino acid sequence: CASSPARSGSTDTQYF.

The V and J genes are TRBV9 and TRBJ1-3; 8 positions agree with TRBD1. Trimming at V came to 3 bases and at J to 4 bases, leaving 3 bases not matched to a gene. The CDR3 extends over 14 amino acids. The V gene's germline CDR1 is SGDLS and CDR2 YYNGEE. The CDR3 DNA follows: TGTGCCAGCAGCGAACGGACAGGGGGAAACACCATATATTTT. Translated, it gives CASSERTGGNTIYF.